Listed below are T cell receptor beta chains from one sample, sequenced in a study of naive and memory T cell subsets. One entry per CDR3 protein results from TCRdb running MiXCR on the UMI-ligation and nested PCR reads. The table shows 18,000 or so distinct CDR3 sequences, with roughly 9.8% occurring only once. The source was skin, collected from a tuberculin skin test site. The receptors were sampled from an adult in good health. Both conserved end residues are part of each CDR3. Fields, in order: clone size, D gene, J gene, V gene, CDR3 protein, CDR3 DNA. The D gene is left open where the match is weak. The listing skips clone size in some rows; elsewhere it reads once, few, many or a size class.

few	NA	TRBJ2-7	TRBV27	CASRRQVLSSYEQYF	TGTGCCAGCAGGCGACAGGTTTTGAGCTCCTACGAGCAGTACTTC
few	TRBD2	TRBJ2-2	TRBV5-6	CASSLRLAGVVTGELFF	TGTGCCAGCAGCCTTAGACTAGCGGGAGTTGTCACCGGGGAGCTGTTTTTT
NA	NA	TRBJ2-2	TRBV19	CASSRRGNTGELFF	TGTGCCAGTAGTCGCAGGGGAAACACCGGGGAGCTGTTTTTT
many	TRBD1	TRBJ2-1	TRBV11-3	CASSPGQGFNNEQFF	TGTGCCAGCAGCCCCGGACAGGGCTTTAACAATGAGCAGTTCTTC
NA	NA	TRBJ1-4	TRBV28	CASDPDRTNEKLFF	TGTGCCAGCGATCCCGACAGAACTAATGAAAAACTGTTTTTT
few	NA	TRBJ1-5	TRBV4-1	CASSQAFVGARGNQPQHF	TGCGCCAGCAGCCAAGCTTTCGTGGGGGCTCGGGGGAATCAGCCCCAGCATTTT
many	NA	TRBJ1-5	TRBV20-1	CSAFTRYSNQPQHF	TGCAGTGCATTTACACGATATAGCAATCAGCCCCAGCATTTT
many	NA	TRBJ2-1	TRBV6-2/TRBV6-3	CASSYLQGGGFDNEQFF	TGTGCCAGCAGTTACCTCCAGGGAGGGGGCTTCGACAATGAGCAGTTCTTC
NA	NA	TRBJ2-1	TRBV9	CASSVAGVSYNEQFF	TGTGCCAGCAGCGTAGCGGGTGTCTCCTACAATGAGCAGTTCTTC
medium-sized	TRBD2	TRBJ2-1	TRBV6-6	CASRGGSGNEQFF	TGTGCCAGCAGAGGCGGGAGTGGGAATGAGCAGTTCTTC
many	NA	TRBJ2-6	TRBV5-1	CASSAIASNSGANVLTF	TGCGCCAGCAGCGCTATAGCGTCAAACTCTGGGGCCAACGTCCTGACTTTC
few	NA	TRBJ1-5	TRBV6-5	CASSYNWEFNQPQHF	TGTGCCAGCAGTTATAACTGGGAATTCAATCAGCCCCAGCATTTT
many	NA	TRBJ2-1	TRBV29-1	CSVGRTYSDEQFF	TGCAGCGTTGGTAGGACATACAGCGATGAGCAGTTCTTC
many	NA	TRBJ2-1	TRBV6-2/TRBV6-3	CASSHRDSTYNEQFF	TGTGCCAGCAGCCACCGGGACTCAACCTACAATGAGCAGTTCTTC
many	TRBD2	TRBJ2-1	TRBV3-1	CASSQVAGLSYNEQFF	TGTGCCAGCAGCCAGGTAGCGGGGCTCTCCTACAATGAGCAGTTCTTC
many	TRBD1	TRBJ1-4	TRBV14	CASSQRKGQGVKKLFF	TGTGCCAGCAGCCAAAGGAAGGGACAGGGCGTGAAGAAACTGTTTTTT
many	TRBD1	TRBJ1-6	TRBV20-1	CSASLGQANSPLHF	TGCAGTGCTAGTCTGGGACAGGCCAATTCACCCCTCCACTTT
few	TRBD1	TRBJ2-3	TRBV2	CASSETRRTGWSTDTQYF	TGTGCCAGCAGTGAAACTCGAAGGACAGGGTGGAGCACAGATACGCAGTATTTT